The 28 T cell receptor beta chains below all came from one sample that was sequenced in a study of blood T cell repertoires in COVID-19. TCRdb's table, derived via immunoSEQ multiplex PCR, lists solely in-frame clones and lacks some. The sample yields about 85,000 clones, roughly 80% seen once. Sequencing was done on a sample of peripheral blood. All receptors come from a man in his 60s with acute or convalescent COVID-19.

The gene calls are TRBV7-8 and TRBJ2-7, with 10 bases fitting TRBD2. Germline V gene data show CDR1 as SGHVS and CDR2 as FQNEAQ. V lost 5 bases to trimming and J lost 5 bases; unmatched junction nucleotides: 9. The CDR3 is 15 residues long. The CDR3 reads CASSTRASGGDEQYF. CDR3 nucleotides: TGTGCCAGCAGCACGAGGGCTAGCGGGGGCGACGAGCAGTACTTC. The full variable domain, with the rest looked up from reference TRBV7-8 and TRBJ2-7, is GAGVSQSPRYKVAKRGQDVALRCDPISGHVSLFWYQQALGQGPEFLTYFQNEAQLDKSGLPSDRFFAERPEGSVSTLKIQRTQQEDSAVYLCASSTRASGGDEQYFGPGTRLTVT.

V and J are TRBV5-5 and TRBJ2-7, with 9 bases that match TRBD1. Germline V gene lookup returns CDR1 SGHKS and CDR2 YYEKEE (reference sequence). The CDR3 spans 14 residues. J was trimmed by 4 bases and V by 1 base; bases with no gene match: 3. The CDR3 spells CASSLRDRAYEQYF. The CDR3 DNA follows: TGTGCCAGCAGCTTGAGGGACAGGGCTTACGAGCAGTACTTC.

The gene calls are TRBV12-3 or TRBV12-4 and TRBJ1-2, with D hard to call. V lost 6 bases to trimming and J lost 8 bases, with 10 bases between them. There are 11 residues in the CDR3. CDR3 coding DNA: TGTGCCAGCAGCGTAAGAGGCGGCTACACCTTC. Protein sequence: CASSVRGGYTF.

CDR3 nucleotide sequence: TGTGCCAGCAGTCCTCGAGCGGGGTTGACCTCTGGGGCCAACGTCCTGACTTTC. Protein: CASSPRAGLTSGANVLTF. This chain uses TRBV27 with TRBJ2-6; 7 bases line up with TRBD2. The germline gives CDR1 MNHEY, CDR2 SMNVEV (reference sequence). The CDR3 extends over 18 amino acids. After removal of 5 bases from V and 0 bases from J, the junction contained 10 bases not matched to a gene.

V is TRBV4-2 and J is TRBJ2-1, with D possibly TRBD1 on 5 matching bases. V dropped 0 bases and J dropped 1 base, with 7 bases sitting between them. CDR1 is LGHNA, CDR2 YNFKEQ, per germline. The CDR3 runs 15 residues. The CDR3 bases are TGTGCCAGCAGCCAAGAGCCAGGGTCCTACAATGAGCAGTTCTTC. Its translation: CASSQEPGSYNEQFF.

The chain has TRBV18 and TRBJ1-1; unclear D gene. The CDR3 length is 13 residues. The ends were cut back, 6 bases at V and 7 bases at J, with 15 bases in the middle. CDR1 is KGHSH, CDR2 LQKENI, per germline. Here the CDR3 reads CASSTGRGGEAFF. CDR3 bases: TGTGCCAGCTCTACCGGGCGGGGTGGTGAAGCTTTCTTT.

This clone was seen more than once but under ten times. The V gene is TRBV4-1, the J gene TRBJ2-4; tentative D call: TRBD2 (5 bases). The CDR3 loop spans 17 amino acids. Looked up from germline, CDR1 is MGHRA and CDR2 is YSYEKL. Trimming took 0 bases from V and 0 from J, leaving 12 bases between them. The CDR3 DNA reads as TGCGCCAGCAGCCAAGATACTAGAGTGCTAGCCAAAAACATTCAGTACTTC. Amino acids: CASSQDTRVLAKNIQYF.

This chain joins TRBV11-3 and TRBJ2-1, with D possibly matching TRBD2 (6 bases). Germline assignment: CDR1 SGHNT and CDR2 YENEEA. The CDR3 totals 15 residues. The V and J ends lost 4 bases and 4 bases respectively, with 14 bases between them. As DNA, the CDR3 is TGTGCCAGCAGCTCCGGGGACTGGACATACAATGAGCAGTTCTTC. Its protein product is CASSSGDWTYNEQFF.

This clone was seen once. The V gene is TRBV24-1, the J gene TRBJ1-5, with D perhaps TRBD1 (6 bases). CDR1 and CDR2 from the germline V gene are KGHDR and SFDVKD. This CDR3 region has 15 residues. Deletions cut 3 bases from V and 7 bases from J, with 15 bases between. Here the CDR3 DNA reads TGTGCCACCAGTGATGGGCAGGGGTGGGGACAGCCCCAGCATTTT. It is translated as CATSDGQGWGQPQHF.

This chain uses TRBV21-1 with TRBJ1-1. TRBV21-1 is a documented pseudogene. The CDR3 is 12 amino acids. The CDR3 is CASIPRRREAFF. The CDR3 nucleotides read TGTGCCAGCATCCCACGACGGAGAGAAGCTTTCTTT.

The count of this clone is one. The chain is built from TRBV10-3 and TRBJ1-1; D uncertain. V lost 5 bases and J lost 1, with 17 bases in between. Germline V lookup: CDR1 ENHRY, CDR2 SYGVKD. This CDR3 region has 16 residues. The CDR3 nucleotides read TGTGCCATCAGTTCCCGTCCGGGAGCAGAGAACACTGAAGCTTTCTTT. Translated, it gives CAISSRPGAENTEAFF.

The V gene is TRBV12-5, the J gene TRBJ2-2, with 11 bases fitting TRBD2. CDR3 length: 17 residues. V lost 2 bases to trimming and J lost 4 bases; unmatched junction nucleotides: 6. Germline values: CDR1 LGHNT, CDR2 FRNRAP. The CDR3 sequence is CASGLFSGGAATGELFF. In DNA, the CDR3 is TGTGCTAGTGGTTTGTTTAGCGGGGGGGCGGCCACCGGGGAGCTGTTTTTT. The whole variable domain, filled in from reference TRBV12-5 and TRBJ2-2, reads DARVTQTPRHKVTEMGQEVTMRCQPILGHNTVFWYRQTMMQGLELLAYFRNRAPLDDSGMPKDRFSAEMPDATLATLKIQPSEPRDSAVYFCASGLFSGGAATGELFFGEGSRLTVL.

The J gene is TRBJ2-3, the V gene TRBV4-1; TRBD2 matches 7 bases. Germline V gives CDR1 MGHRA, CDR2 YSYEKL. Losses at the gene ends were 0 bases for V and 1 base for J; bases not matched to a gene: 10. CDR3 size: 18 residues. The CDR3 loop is CASSQERGLRIRTDTQYF. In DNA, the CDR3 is TGCGCCAGCAGCCAAGAGAGGGGACTACGAATCCGCACAGATACGCAGTATTTT.

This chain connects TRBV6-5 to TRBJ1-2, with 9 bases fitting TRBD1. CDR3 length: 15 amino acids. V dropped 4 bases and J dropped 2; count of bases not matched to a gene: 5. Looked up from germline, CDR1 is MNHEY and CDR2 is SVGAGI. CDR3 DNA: TGTGCCAGCAGTTCCCCCGGGACAGGGAACTATGGCTACACCTTC. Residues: CASSSPGTGNYGYTF.

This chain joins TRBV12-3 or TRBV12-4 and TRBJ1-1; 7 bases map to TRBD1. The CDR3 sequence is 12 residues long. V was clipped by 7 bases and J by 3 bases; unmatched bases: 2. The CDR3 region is CASKGGDTEAFF. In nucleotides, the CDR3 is TGTGCCAGCAAAGGGGGCGACACTGAAGCTTTCTTT.

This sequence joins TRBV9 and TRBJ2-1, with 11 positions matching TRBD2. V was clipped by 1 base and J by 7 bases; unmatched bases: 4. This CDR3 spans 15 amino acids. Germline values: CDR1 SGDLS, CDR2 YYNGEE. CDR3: CASSVSTSGGNEQFF. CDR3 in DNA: TGTGCCAGCAGCGTAAGCACTAGCGGGGGTAATGAGCAGTTCTTC.

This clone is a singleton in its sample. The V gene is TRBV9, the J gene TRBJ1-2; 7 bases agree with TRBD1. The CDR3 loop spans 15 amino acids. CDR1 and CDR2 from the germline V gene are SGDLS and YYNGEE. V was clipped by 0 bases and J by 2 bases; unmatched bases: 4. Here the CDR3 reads CASSVVGGVNYGYTF. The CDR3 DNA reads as TGTGCCAGCAGCGTAGTAGGGGGCGTGAACTATGGCTACACCTTC.

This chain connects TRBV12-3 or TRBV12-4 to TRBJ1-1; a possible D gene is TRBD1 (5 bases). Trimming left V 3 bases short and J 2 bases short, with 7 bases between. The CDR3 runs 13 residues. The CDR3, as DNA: TGTGCCAGCAGTTTCAGGGTAAACACTGAAGCTTTCTTT. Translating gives CASSFRVNTEAFF.

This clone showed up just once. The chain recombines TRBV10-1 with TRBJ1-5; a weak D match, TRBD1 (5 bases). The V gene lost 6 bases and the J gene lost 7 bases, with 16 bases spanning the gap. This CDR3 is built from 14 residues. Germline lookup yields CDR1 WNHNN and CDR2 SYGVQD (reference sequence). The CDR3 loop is CASRPVQGKQPQHF. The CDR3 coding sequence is TGCGCCAGCAGGCCGGTCCAGGGTAAACAGCCCCAGCATTTT.

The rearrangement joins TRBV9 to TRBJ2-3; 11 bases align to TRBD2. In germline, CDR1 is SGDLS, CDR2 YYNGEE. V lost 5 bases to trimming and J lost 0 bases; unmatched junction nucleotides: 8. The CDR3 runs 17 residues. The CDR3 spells CASSRLAGRTSTDTQYF. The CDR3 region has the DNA TGTGCCAGCAGTCGACTAGCGGGAAGAACTAGCACAGATACGCAGTATTTT.

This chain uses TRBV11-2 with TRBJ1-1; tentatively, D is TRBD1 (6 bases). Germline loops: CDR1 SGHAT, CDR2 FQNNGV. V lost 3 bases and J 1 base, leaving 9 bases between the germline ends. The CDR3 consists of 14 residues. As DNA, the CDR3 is TGTGCCAGCAGCTTCACGACAGGGAACACTGAAGCTTTCTTT. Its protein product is CASSFTTGNTEAFF.

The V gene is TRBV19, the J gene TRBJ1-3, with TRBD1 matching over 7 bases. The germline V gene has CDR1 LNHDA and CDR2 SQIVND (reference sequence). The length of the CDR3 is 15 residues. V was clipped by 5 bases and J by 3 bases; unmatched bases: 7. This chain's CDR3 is CASSRQTGSGNTIYF. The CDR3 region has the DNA TGTGCCAGTAGTCGACAGACAGGGAGTGGAAACACCATATATTTT.

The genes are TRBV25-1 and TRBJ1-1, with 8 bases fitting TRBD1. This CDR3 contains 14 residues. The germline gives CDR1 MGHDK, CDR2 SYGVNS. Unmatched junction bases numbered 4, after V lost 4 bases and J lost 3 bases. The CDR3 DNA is TGTGCCAGCAGTGGATGGGACAGGTACACTGAAGCTTTCTTT. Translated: CASSGWDRYTEAFF. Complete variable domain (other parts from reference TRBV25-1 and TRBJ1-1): EADIYQTPRYLVIGTGKKITLECSQTMGHDKMYWYQQDPGMELHLIHYSYGVNSTEKGDLSSESTVSRIRTEHFPLTLESARPSHTSQYLCASSGWDRYTEAFFGQGTRLTVV.

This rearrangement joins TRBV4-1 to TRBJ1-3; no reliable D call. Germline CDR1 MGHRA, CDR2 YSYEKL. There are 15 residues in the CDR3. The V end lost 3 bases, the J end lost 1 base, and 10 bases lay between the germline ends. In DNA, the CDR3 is TGCGCCAGCAGCCAGAGAGGTTTTTCTGGAAACACCATATATTTT. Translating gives CASSQRGFSGNTIYF.

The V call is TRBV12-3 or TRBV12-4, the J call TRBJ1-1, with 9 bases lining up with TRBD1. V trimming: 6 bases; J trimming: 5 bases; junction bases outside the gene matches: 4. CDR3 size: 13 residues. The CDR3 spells CASRVTGGTEAFF. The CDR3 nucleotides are TGTGCCAGCAGGGTGACAGGGGGAACTGAAGCTTTCTTT.

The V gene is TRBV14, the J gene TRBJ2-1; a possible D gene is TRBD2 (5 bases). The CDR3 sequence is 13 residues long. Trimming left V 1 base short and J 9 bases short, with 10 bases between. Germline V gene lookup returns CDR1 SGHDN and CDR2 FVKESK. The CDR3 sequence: CASSQVRAGEQFF. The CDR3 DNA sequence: TGTGCCAGCAGCCAAGTGAGGGCCGGTGAGCAGTTCTTC.

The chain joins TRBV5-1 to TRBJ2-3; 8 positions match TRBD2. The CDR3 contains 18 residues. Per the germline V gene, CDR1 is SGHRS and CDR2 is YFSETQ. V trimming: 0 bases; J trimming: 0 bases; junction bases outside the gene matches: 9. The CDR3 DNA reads TGCGCCAGCAGCTTGGAAAGCGGGGGCCCAACTAGCACAGATACGCAGTATTTT. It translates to CASSLESGGPTSTDTQYF.

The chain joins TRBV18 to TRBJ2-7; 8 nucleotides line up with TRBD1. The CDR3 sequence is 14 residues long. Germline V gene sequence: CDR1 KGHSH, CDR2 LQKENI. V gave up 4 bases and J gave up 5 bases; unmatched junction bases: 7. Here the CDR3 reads CASSQQGVFDEQYF. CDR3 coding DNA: TGTGCCAGCTCACAACAGGGGGTTTTCGACGAGCAGTACTTC.